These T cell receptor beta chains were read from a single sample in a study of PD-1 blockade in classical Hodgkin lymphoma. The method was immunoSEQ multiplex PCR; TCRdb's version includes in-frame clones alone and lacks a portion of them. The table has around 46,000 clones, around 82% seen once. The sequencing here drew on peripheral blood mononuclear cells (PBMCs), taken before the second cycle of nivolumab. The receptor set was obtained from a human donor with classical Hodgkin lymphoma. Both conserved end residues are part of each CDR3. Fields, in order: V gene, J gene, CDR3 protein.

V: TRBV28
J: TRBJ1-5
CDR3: CASSSPPFGQPQHF

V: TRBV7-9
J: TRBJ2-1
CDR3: CASSSDRYNEQFF

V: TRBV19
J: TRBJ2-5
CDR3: CASTGQETQYF

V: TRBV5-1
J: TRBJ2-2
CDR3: CASSLTAGNTGELFF

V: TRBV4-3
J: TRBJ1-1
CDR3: CASSQVVANTEAFF

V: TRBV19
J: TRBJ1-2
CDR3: CASSTGEGYGYTF

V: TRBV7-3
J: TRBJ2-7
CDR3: CASSPRKGPAYAQYF

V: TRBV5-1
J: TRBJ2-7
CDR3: CASSWAGGSYEQYF

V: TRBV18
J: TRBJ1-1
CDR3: CASSPPAWGTEAFF

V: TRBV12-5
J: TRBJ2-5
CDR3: CASGFGRQGQETQYF

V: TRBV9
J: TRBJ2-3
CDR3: CASSVNFDTDTQYF

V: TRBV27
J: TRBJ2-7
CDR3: CASSLSAGTHEQYF

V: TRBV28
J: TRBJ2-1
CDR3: CASGTARDRGGLAGGNEQFF